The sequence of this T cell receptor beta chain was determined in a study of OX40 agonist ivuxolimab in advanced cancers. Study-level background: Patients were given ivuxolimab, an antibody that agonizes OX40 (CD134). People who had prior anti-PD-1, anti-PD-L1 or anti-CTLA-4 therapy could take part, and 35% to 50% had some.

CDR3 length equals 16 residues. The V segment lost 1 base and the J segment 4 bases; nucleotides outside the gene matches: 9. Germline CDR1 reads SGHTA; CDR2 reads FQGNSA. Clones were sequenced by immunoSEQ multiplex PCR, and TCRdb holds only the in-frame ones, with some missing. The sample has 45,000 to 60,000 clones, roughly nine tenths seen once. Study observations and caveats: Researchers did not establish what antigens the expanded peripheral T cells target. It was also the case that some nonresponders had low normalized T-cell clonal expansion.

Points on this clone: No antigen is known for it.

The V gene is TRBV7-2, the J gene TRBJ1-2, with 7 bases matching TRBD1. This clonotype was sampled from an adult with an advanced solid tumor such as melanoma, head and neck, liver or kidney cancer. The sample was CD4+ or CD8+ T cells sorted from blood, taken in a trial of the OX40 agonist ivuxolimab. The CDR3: CASSLDPTGSGYGYTF. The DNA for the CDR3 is TGTGCCAGCAGCTTAGACCCGACAGGGTCAGGCTATGGCTACACCTTC.